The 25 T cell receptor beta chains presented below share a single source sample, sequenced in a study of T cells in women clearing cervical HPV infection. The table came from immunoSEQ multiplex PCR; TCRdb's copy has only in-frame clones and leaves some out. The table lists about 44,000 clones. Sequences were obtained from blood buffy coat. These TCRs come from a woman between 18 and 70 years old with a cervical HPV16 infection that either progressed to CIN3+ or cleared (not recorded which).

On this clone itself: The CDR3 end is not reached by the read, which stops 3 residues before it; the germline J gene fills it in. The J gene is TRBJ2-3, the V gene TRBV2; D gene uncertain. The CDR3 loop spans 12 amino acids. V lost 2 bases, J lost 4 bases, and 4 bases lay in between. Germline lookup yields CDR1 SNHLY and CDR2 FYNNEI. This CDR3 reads CASSERADTQYF. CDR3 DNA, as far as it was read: TGTGCCAGCAGTGAACGGGCAGATACG.

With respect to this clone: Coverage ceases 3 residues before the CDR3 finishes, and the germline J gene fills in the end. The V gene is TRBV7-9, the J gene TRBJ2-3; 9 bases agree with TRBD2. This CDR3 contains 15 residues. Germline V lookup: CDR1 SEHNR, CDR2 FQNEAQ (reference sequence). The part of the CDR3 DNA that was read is TGTGCCAGCAGCTTTTTTAGCGGGAGACAAGAGACG. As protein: CASSFFSGRQET. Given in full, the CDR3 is CASSFFSGRQETQYF.

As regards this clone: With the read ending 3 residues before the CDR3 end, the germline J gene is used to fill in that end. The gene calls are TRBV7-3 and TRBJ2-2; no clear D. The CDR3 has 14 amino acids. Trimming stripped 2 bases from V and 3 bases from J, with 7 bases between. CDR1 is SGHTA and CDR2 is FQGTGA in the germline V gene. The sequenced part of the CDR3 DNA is TGTGCCAGCAGCTTAGCCTCAGACACCGGGGAG. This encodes CASSLASDTGE. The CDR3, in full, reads CASSLASDTGELFF.

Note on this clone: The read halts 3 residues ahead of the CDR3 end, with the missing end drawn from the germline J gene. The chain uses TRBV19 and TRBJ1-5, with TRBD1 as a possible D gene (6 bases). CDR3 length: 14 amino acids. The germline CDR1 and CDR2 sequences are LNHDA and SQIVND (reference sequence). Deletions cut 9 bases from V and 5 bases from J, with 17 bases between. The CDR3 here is CASRLLGGHQPQHF. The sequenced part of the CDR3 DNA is TGTGCCAGCCGCCTCTTGGGGGGGCATCAGCCC.

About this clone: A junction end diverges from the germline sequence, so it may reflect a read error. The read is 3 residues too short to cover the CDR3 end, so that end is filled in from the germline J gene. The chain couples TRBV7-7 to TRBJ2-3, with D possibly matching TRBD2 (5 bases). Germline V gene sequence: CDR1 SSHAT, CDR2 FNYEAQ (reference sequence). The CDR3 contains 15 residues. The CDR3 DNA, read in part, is TGTGCCAGCAGTTTAGGACTGTTTACTGCAGATACG. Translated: CASSLGLFTADT. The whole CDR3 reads CASSLGLFTADTQYF.

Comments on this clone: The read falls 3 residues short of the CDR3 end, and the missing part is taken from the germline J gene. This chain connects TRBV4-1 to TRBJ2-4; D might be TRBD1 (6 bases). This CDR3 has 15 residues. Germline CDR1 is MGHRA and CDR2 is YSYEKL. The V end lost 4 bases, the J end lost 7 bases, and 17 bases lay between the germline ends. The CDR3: CASSPLSGTINIQYF. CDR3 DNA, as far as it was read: TGCGCCAGCAGCCCACTGTCCGGGACAATCAACATT.

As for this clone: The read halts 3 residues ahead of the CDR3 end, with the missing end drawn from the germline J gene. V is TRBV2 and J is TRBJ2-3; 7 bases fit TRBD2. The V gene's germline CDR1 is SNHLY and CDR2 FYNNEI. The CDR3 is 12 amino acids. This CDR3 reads CASIYAGETQYF. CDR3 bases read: TGTGCCAGCATATACGCGGGGGAGACG.

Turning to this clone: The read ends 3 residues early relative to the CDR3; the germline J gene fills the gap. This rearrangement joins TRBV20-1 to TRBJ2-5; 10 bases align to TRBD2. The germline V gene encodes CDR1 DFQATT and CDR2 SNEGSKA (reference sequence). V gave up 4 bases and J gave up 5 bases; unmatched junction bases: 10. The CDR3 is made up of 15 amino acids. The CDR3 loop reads CSATPGAAGGETQYF. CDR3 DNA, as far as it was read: TGCAGTGCTACCCCTGGGGCAGCGGGAGGGGAGACC.

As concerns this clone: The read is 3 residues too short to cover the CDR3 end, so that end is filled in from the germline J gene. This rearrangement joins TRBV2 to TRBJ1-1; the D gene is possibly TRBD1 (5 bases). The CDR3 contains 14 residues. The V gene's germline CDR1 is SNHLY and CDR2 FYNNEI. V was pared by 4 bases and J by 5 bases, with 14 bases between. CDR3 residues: CASSGASGGTEAFF. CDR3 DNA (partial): TGTGCCAGCAGTGGGGCGTCGGGGGGAACTGAA.

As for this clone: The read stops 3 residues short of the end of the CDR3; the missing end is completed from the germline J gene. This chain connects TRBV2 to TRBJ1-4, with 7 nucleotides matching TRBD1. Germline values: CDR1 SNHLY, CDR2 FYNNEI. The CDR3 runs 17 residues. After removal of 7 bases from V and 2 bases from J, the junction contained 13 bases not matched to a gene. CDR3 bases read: TGTGCCAGCACCCTCAGGGGTAAAGGGGGCACTAATGAAAAA. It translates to CASTLRGKGGTNEK. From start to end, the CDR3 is CASTLRGKGGTNEKLFF.

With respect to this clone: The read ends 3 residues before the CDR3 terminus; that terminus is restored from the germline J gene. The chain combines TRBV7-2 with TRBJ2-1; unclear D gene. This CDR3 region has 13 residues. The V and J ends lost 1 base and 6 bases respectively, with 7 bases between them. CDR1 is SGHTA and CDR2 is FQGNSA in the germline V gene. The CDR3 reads CASSLVACNEQFF. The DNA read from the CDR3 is TGTGCCAGCAGCTTAGTTGCGTGCAATGAG.

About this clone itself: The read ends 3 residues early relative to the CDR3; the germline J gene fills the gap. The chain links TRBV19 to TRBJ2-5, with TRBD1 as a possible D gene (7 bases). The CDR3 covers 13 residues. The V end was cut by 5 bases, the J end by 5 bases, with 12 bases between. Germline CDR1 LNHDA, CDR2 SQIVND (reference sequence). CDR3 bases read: TGTGCCAGTAGTTTCCCAGGGGGGGAGACC. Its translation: CASSFPGGET. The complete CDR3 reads CASSFPGGETQYF.

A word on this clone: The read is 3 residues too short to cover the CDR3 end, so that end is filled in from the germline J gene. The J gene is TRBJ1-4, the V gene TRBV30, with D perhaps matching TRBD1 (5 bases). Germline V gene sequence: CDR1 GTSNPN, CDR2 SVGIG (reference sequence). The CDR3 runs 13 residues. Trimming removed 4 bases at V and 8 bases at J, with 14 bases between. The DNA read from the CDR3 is TGTGCCTGGATGGCAGGGTATAGGGAAAAA. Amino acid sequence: CAWMAGYREK. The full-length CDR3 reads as CAWMAGYREKLFF.

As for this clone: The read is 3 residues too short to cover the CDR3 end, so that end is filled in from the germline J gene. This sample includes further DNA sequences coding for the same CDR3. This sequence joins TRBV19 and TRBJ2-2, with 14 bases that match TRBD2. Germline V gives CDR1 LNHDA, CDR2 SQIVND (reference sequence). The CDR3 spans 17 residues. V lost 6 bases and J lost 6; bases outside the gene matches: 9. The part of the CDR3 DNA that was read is TGTGCCAGTAGCGCGACTAGCGGGAGGGGTGGAGCCGGGGAG. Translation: CASSATSGRGGAGE. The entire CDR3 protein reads CASSATSGRGGAGELFF. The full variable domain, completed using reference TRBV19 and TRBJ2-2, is DGGITQSPKYLFRKEGQNVTLSCEQNLNHDAMYWYRQDPGQGLRLIYYSQIVNDFQKGDIAEGYSVSREKKESFPLTVTSAQKNPTAFYLCASSATSGRGGAGELFFGEGSRLTVL.

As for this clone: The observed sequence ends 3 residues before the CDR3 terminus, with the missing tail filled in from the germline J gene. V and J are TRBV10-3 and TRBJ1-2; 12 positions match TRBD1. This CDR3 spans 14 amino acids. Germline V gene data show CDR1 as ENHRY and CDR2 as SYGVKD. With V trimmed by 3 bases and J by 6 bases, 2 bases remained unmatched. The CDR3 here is CAISEGTGGNGYTF. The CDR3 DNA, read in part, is TGTGCCATCAGTGAAGGGACAGGGGGCAATGGC.

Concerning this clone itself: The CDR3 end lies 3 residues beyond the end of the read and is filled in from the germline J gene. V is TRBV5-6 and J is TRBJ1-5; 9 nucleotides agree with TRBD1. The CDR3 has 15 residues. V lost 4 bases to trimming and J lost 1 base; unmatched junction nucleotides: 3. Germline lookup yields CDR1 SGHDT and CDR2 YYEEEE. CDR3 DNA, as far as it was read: TGTGCCAGCAGCATAACAGGGGGCAGCAATCAGCCC. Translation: CASSITGGSNQP. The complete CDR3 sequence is CASSITGGSNQPQHF.

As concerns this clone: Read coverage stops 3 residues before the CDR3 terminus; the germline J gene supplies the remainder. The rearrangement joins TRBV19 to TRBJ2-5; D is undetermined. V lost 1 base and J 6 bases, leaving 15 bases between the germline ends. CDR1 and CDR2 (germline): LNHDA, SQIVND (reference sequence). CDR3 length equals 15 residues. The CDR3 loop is CASSIGGAIVQTQYF. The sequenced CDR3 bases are TGTGCCAGTAGTATAGGAGGAGCGATCGTTCAGACC.

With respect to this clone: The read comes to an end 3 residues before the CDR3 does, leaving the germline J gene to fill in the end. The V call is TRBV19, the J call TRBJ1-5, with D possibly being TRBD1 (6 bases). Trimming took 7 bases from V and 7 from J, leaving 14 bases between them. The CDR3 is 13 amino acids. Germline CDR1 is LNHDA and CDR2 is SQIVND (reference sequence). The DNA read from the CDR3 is TGTGCCAGTAATAGCAGGGGTGGCCAGCCC. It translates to CASNSRGGQP. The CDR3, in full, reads CASNSRGGQPQHF.

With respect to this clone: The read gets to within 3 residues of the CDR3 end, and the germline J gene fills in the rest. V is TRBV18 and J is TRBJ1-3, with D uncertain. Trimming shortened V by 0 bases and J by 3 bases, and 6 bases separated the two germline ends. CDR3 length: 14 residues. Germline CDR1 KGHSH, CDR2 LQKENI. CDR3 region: CASSPPADGNTIYF. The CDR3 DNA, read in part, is TGTGCCAGCTCACCACCGGCGGATGGAAACACC.

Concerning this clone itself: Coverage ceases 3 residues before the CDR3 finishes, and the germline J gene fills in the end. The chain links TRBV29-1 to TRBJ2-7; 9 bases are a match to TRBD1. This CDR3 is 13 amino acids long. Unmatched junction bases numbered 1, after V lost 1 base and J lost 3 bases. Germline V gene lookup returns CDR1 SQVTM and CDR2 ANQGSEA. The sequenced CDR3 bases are TGCAGCGTTGAAGGGACAGGGGTCTACGAG. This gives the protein CSVEGTGVYE. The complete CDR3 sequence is CSVEGTGVYEQYF.

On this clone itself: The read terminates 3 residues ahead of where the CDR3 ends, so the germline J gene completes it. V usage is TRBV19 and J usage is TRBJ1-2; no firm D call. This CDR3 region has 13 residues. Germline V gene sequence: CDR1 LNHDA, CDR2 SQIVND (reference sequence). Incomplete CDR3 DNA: TGTGCCAGTAGTCCAAAACCCTCCTACGAG. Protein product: CASSPKPSYE. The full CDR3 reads CASSPKPSYEYTF. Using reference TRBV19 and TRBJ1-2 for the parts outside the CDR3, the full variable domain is DGGITQSPKYLFRKEGQNVTLSCEQNLNHDAMYWYRQDPGQGLRLIYYSQIVNDFQKGDIAEGYSVSREKKESFPLTVTSAQKNPTAFYLCASSPKPSYEYTFGSGTRLTVV.

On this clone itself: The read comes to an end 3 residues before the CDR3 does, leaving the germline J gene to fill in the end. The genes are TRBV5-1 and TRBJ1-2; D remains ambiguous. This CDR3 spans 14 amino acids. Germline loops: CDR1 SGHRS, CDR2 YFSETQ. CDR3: CASSSAGGEADYTF. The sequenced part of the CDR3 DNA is TGCGCCAGCAGTTCAGCGGGAGGAGAGGCTGAC.

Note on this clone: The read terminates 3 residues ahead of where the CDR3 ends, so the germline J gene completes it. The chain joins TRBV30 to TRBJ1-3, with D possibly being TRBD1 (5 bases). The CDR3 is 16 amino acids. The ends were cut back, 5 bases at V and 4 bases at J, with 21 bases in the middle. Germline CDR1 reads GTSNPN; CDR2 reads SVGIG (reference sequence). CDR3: CAWARLQGFGGNTIYF. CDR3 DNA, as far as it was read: TGTGCCTGGGCCCGGCTTCAGGGATTCGGAGGAAACACC.

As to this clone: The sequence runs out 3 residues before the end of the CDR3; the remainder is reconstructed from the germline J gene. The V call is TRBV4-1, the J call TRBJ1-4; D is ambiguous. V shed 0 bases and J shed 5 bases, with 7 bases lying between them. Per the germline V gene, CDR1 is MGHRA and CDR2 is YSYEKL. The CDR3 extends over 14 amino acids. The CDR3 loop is CASSQDWQNEKLFF. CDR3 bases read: TGCGCCAGCAGCCAAGATTGGCAGAATGAAAAA.

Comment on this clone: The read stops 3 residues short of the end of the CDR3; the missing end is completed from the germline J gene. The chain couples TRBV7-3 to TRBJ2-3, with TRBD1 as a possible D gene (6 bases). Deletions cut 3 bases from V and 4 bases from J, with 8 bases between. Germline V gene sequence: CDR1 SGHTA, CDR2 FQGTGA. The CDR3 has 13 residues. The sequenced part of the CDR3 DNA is TGTGCCAGCAGCTTGGGGGCCGCAGATACG. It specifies CASSLGAADT. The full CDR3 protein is CASSLGAADTQYF.